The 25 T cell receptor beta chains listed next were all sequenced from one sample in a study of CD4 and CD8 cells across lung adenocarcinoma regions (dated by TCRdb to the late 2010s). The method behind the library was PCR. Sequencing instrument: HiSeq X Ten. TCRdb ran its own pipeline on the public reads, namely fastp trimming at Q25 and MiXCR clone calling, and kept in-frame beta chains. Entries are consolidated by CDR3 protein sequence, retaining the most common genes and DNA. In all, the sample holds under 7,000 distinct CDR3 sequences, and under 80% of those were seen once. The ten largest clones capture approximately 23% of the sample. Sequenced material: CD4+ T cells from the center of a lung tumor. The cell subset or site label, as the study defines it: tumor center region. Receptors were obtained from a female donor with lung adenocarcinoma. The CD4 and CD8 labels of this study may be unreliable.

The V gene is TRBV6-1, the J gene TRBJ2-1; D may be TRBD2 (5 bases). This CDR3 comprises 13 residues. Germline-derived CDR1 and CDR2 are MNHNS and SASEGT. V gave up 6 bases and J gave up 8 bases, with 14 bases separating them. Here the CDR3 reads CASSDLGRDEQFF. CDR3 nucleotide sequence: TGTGCCAGCAGCGATTTGGGGAGAGATGAGCAGTTCTTC.

CDR3 sequence: CASSEAGLGGTETQYF. The CDR3 nucleotides read TGTGCCAGCAGTGAAGCGGGGCTGGGTGGTACAGAGACCCAGTACTTC. J is TRBJ2-5 and V is TRBV6-1; a possible D gene is TRBD1 (5 bases). CDR3 size: 16 residues. The V and J ends lost 0 bases and 4 bases respectively, with 15 bases between them. Germline CDR1 MNHNS, CDR2 SASEGT.

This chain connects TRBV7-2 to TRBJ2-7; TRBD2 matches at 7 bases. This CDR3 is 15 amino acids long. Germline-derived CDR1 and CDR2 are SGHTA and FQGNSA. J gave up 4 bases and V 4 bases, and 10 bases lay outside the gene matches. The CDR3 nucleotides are TGTGCCAGCAGCTCCCAAGGGACTACAACATACGAGCAGTACTTC. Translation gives CASSSQGTTTYEQYF. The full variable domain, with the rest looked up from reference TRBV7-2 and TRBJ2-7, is GAGVSQSPSNKVTEKGKDVELRCDPISGHTALYWYRQSLGQGLEFLIYFQGNSAPDKSGLPSDRFSAERTGGSVSTLTIQRTQQEDSAVYLCASSSQGTTTYEQYFGPGTRLTVT.

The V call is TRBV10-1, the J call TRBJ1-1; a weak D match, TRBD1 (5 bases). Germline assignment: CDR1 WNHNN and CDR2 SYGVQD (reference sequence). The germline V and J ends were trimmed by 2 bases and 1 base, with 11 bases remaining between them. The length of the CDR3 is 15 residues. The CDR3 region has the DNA TGCGCCAGCAGTGAGACCCCAACAGGGAACACTGAAGCTTTCTTT. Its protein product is CASSETPTGNTEAFF.

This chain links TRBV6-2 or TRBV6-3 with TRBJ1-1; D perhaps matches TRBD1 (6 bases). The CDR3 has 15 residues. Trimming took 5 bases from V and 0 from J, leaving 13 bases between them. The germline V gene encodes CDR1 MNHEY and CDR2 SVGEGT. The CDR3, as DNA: TGTGCCAGCAGTGAGCGAGGACAGCTGAACACTGAAGCTTTCTTT. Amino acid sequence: CASSERGQLNTEAFF.

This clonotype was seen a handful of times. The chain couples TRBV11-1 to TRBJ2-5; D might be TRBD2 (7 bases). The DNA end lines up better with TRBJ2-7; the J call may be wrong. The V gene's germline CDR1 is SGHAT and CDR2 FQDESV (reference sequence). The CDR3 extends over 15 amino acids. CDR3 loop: CASSLKGGGDYEQYF. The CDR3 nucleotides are TGTGCCAGCAGCTTAAAAGGAGGGGGGGACTACGAGCAGTACTTC.

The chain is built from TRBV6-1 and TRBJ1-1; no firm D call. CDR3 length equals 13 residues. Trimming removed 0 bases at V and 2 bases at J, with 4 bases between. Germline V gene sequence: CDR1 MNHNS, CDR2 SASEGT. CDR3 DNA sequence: TGTGCCAGCAGTGAAGCGGTAAACACTGAAGCTTTCTTT. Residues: CASSEAVNTEAFF.

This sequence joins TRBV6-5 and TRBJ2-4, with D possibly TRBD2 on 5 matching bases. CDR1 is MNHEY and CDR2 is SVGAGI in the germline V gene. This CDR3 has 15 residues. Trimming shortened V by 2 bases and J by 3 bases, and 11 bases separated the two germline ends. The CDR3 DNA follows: TGTGCCAGCAGTTACAGAGCTAGCATCAAAAACATTCAGTACTTC. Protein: CASSYRASIKNIQYF.

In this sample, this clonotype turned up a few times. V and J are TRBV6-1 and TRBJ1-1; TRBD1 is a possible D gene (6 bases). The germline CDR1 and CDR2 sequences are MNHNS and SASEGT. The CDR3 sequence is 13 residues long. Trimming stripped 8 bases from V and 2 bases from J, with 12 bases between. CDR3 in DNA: TGTGCCAGCCAGATGACAGGTAACACTGAAGCTTTCTTT. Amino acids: CASQMTGNTEAFF.

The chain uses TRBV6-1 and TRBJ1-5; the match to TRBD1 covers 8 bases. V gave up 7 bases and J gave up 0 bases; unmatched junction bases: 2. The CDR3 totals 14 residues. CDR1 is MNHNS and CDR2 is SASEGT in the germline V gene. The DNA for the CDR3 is TGTGCCAGCAAAGGACAGGGTAGCAATCAGCCCCAGCATTTT. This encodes CASKGQGSNQPQHF.

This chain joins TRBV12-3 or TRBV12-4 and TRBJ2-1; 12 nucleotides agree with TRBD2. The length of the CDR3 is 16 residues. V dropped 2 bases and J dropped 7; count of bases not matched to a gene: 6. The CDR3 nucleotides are TGTGCCAGCAGTTTATCCCCTAGCGGGGGGGCAAATGAGCAGTTCTTC. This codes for CASSLSPSGGANEQFF.

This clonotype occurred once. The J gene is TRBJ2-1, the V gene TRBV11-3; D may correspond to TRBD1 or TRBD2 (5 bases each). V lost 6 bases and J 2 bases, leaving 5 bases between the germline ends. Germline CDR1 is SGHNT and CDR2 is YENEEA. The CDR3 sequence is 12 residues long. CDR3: CASRGPYNEQFF. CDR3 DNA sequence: TGTGCCAGCAGGGGACCCTACAATGAGCAGTTCTTC.

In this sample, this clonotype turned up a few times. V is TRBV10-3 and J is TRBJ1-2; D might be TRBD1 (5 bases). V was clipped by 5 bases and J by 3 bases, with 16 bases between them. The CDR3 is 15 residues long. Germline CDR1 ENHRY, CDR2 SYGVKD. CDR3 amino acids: CAISQGFPIDYGYTF. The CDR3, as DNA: TGTGCCATCAGTCAGGGATTCCCAATAGACTATGGCTACACCTTC.

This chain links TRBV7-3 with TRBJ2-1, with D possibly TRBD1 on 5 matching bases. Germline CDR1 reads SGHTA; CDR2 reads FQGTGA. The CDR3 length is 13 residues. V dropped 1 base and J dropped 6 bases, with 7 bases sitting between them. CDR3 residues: CASSLMQGNEQFF. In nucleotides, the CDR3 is TGTGCCAGCAGCTTAATGCAGGGCAATGAGCAGTTCTTC.

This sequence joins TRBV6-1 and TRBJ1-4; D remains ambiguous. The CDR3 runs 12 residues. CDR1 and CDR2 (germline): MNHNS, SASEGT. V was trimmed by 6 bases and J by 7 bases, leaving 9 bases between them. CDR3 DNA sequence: TGTGCCAGCAGCGCCAGATTTGAAAAACTGTTTTTT. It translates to CASSARFEKLFF.

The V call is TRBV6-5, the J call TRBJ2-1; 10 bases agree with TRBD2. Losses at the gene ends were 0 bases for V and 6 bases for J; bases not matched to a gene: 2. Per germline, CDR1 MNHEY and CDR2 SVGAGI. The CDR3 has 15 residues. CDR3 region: CASSYSLAGVNEQFF. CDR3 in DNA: TGTGCCAGCAGTTACTCGCTAGCGGGAGTCAATGAGCAGTTCTTC.

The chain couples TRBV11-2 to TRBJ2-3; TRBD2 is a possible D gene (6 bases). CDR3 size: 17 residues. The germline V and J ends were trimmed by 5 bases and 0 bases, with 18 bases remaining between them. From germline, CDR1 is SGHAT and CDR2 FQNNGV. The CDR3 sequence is CASSPISGGGSTDTQYF. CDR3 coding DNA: TGTGCCAGCAGCCCTATCTCAGGCGGAGGGAGCACAGATACGCAGTATTTT.

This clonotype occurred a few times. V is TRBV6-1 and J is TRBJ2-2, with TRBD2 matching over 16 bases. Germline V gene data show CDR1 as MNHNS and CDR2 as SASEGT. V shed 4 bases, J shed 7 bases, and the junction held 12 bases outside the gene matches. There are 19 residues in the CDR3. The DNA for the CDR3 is TGTGCCAGCAGTGGACCGGGACTAGCGGGAGGGCGTTTTATCGGGGAGCTGTTTTTT. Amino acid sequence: CASSGPGLAGGRFIGELFF.

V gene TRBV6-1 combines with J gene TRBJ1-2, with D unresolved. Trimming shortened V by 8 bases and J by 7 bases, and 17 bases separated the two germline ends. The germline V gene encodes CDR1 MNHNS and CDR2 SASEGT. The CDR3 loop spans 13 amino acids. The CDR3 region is CASRFGPSGGYTF. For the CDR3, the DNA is TGTGCCAGCCGCTTCGGTCCCTCGGGTGGCTACACCTTC.

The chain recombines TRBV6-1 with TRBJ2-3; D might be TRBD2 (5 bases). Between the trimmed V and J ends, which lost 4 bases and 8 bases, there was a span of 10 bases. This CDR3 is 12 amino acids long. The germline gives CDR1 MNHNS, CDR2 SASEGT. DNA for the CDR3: TGTGCCAGCAGTGCGGCTGGAGGTACGCAGTATTTT. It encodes CASSAAGGTQYF.

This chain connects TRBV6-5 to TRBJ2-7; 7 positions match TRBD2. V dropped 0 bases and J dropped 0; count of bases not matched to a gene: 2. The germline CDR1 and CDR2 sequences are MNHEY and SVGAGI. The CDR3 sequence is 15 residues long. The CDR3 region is CASSYSTGGSYEQYF. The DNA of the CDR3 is TGTGCCAGCAGTTACTCGACGGGGGGCTCCTACGAGCAGTACTTC.

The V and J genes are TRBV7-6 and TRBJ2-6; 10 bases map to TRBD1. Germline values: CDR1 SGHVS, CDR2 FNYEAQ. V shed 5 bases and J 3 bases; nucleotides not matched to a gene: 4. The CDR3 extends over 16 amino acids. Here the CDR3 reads CASSRTGGNGANVLTF. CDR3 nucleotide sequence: TGTGCCAGCAGCCGGACAGGGGGAAATGGGGCCAACGTCCTGACTTTC.

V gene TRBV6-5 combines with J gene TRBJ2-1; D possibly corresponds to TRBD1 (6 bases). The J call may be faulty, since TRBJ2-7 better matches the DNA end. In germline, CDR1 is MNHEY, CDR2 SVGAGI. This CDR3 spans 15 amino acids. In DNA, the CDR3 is TGTGCCAGCAGTTTCGTCGGGACACTTCCCTACGAGCAGTACTTC. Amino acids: CASSFVGTLPYEQYF.

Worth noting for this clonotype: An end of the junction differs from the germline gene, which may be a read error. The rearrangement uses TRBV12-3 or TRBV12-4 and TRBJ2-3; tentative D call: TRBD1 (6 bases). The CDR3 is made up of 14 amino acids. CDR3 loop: CASATPGVKNTQYF. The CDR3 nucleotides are TGTGCCAGCGCAACGCCAGGGGTCAAAAATACTCAGTACTTT.

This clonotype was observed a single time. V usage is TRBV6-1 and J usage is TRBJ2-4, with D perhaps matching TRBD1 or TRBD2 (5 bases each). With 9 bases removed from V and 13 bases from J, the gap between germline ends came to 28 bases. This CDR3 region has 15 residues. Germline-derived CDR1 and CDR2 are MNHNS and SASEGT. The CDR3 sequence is CARGHGDRPQDTQYF. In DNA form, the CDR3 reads TGTGCCAGGGGCCACGGGGACCGGCCCCAGGATACGCAGTACTTC.